This record covers a single T cell receptor (beta chain). Its antigen is undetermined. These data belong to a study of cytomegalovirus exposure and HLA in healthy donors. In the PCR, 60 Vbeta and 13 Jbeta primers were used. Method: immunoSEQ multiplex PCR; TCRdb's copy keeps in-frame clones and lacks some. Of about 120,000 clones listed, roughly 80% were seen once; the top ten hold roughly 9.6%. Overall study results and limits: The study designated fewer than 200 TCR beta chains cytomegalovirus-associated.

CDR1 PRHDT and CDR2 FYEKMQ come from the germline V gene (reference sequence). V shed 3 bases, J shed 6 bases, and the junction held 11 bases outside the gene matches. CDR3 length equals 17 residues. The chain links TRBV13 to TRBJ1-2; 12 bases line up with TRBD1. The sequence was collected from a man aged 25-40 years in good health and CMV-seropositive. Material for sequencing was PBMCs. CDR3 region: CASSFGTGGENKDGYTF. As DNA, the CDR3 is TGTGCCAGCAGCTTCGGGACAGGGGGCGAAAATAAGGATGGCTACACCTTC.